The 15 T cell receptor beta chains reported below all come from one sample, sequenced in a study of vaccination and CD4 T cells after COVID-19. Regarding treatment: roughly ten-day PBMC culture with coronavirus spike peptide pools or control peptides (ViraFEST assay). Unexposed donor CD4+ T cells predated the COVID-19 pandemic, collected 2011-2018. Once obtained from cultured CD4+ T cells, the DNA was sequenced using the Oncomine TCR Beta short-read assay. TCRdb processed the PCR reads anew with MiXCR; each CDR3 protein has one entry. The sample holds thousands of distinct CDR3 sequences, around 53% seen once. For these TCRs, the target antigens are not known. Specimen: CD4+ T cells from blood, cultured in vitro. The receptors come from a human donor in good health.

The chain recombines TRBV6-5 with TRBJ1-6; unclear D gene. The CDR3 length is 15 residues. Germline V lookup: CDR1 MNHEY, CDR2 SVGAGI. V dropped 0 bases and J dropped 13 bases, with 16 bases sitting between them. The CDR3, as DNA: TGTGCCAGCAGTTACTCGAATCTGTTGGGTAACCCCCTCCACTTT. Its translation is CASSYSNLLGNPLHF.

CDR3: CASSPDRARNSPLHF. CDR3 in DNA: TGTGCCAGCAGCCCGGACCGCGCCCGTAATTCACCCCTCCACTTT. This chain uses TRBV7-8 with TRBJ1-6, with unresolved D. V lost 5 bases and J lost 6, with 14 bases in between. The CDR3 spans 15 residues. From germline, CDR1 is SGHVS and CDR2 FQNEAQ.

The gene calls are TRBV19 and TRBJ1-5, with D possibly matching TRBD1 (6 bases). Germline V CDR1 and CDR2: LNHDA, SQIVND (reference sequence). CDR3 length: 17 amino acids. The V end lost 6 bases, the J end lost 0 bases, and 18 bases lay between the germline ends. The CDR3: CASRQDRTGYSNQPQHF. The CDR3 DNA reads as TGTGCCAGTAGACAGGACAGAACGGGGTATAGCAATCAGCCCCAGCATTTT.

This chain links TRBV19 with TRBJ2-2; 11 bases align to TRBD1. The V gene end was trimmed by 7 bases and the J gene end by 6 bases; junction bases not matched to a gene: 7. The length of the CDR3 is 15 residues. The germline V gene encodes CDR1 LNHDA and CDR2 SQIVND (reference sequence). The CDR3 loop reads CASMDRGRGAGELFF. The CDR3 bases are TGTGCCAGTATGGACAGGGGGCGCGGCGCCGGGGAGCTGTTTTTT.

V and J are TRBV7-9 and TRBJ2-7, with 7 bases lining up with TRBD1. With V trimmed by 4 bases and J by 2 bases, 8 bases remained unmatched. This CDR3 spans 15 amino acids. CDR1 and CDR2 (germline): SEHNR, FQNEAQ (reference sequence). The CDR3 here is CASSSQQGSAYEQYF. The CDR3 DNA follows: TGTGCCAGCAGCTCCCAACAGGGGTCGGCCTACGAGCAGTACTTC.

By proportion, this clonotype is large. The V call is TRBV7-2, the J call TRBJ2-5; D could derive from TRBD1 or TRBD2 (5 bases each). The CDR3 extends over 15 amino acids. Germline assignment: CDR1 SGHTA and CDR2 FQGNSA. Deletions cut 5 bases from V and 1 base from J, with 14 bases between. The CDR3 spells CASSTLGRIQETQYF. The CDR3, as DNA: TGTGCCAGCAGCACCCTGGGACGGATCCAAGAGACCCAGTACTTC.

This sequence joins TRBV27 and TRBJ2-2; TRBD2 might be the D (5 bases). V was clipped by 3 bases and J by 6 bases, with 8 bases between them. The germline gives CDR1 MNHEY, CDR2 SMNVEV (reference sequence). The length of the CDR3 is 13 residues. CDR3 sequence (DNA): TGTGCCAGCAGTTTTGTGAGGGCCGGGGAGCTGTTTTTT. Translation gives CASSFVRAGELFF.

V gene TRBV6-1 combines with J gene TRBJ2-3, with TRBD1 as a possible D gene (5 bases). V was trimmed by 7 bases and J by 6 bases, leaving 11 bases between them. CDR3 length: 12 amino acids. Germline-derived CDR1 and CDR2 are MNHNS and SASEGT. The CDR3 region has the DNA TGTGCCAGCAAAGGGGTGGGGGATACGCAGTATTTT. Protein product: CASKGVGDTQYF.

The rearrangement joins TRBV7-2 to TRBJ2-7; a weak D match, TRBD2 (6 bases). Trimming took 5 bases from V and 6 from J, leaving 17 bases between them. CDR1 is SGHTA, CDR2 FQGNSA, per germline. The CDR3 length is 14 residues. The CDR3, as DNA: TGTGCCAGCAGCGTAAGTAGACTAGACGGCGAGCAGTACTTC. It is translated as CASSVSRLDGEQYF.

This clonotype occurred a few times. The CDR3 region is CSATLAQNTEAFF. CDR3 DNA: TGCAGTGCGACCCTGGCACAAAACACTGAAGCTTTCTTT. The chain recombines TRBV20-1 with TRBJ1-1; no reliable D call. The CDR3 has 13 residues. V dropped 6 bases and J dropped 2 bases, with 13 bases sitting between them. From germline, CDR1 is DFQATT and CDR2 SNEGSKA (reference sequence).

This chain joins TRBV20-1 and TRBJ2-5, with TRBD2 matching 8 bases. This CDR3 contains 15 residues. Germline V gene sequence: CDR1 DFQATT, CDR2 SNEGSKA (reference sequence). V dropped 3 bases and J dropped 1; count of bases not matched to a gene: 7. The CDR3 protein is CSASFLAGFQETQYF. In DNA, the CDR3 is TGCAGTGCTAGTTTCCTAGCGGGTTTCCAAGAGACCCAGTACTTC.

The J gene is TRBJ2-2, the V gene TRBV15; D not resolved. The CDR3 totals 11 residues. Germline assignment: CDR1 LNHNV and CDR2 YYDKDF (reference sequence). The V and J ends lost 1 base and 8 bases respectively, with 2 bases between them. CDR3 sequence (DNA): TGTGCCACCAGCAGAGTTGGGGAGCTGTTTTTT. Protein product: CATSRVGELFF.

This clonotype has only a few counts. The rearrangement uses TRBV20-1 and TRBJ1-1; the D is unclear. CDR1 DFQATT and CDR2 SNEGSKA come from the germline V gene (reference sequence). The CDR3 runs to 11 residues. Trimming removed 4 bases at V and 5 bases at J, with 8 bases between. CDR3 amino acids: CSAKGGTEAFF. In DNA form, the CDR3 reads TGCAGTGCTAAGGGTGGTACTGAAGCTTTCTTT.

This rearrangement joins TRBV6-9 to TRBJ2-2; tentatively, D is TRBD1 (6 bases). The V gene lost 3 bases and the J gene lost 7 bases, with 15 bases spanning the gap. The CDR3 extends over 15 amino acids. Looked up from germline, CDR1 is MNHGY and CDR2 is SVAAGI. CDR3 sequence: CASSYYNRDNGELFF. The CDR3 region has the DNA TGTGCCAGCAGTTACTATAACAGGGACAACGGGGAGCTGTTTTTT.

The chain joins TRBV19 to TRBJ2-4; tentatively, D is TRBD1 or TRBD2 (5 bases each). The CDR3 is 14 residues long. The germline V and J ends were trimmed by 4 bases and 7 bases, with 14 bases remaining between them. The germline gives CDR1 LNHDA, CDR2 SQIVND (reference sequence). The CDR3 DNA reads TGTGCCAGTAGTACCAGGGAGACCTGGAACATTCAGTACTTC. This encodes CASSTRETWNIQYF.